This T cell receptor beta chain was found in a study of siplizumab effects on memory and regulatory T cells. Germline loops: CDR1 KGHSH, CDR2 LQKENI. The CDR3 has 14 residues. With V trimmed by 3 bases and J by 2 bases, 1 base remained unmatched. The study's findings and limits: Roughly 75-96% of proliferating clones (CD4+ or CD8+) could not be assigned a naive or memory phenotype. A significant reduction in alloreactive sequences traceable to unstimulated CD4+ memory cells was produced by siplizumab. Confirmation was lacking for the suppressive function of proliferating Tregs derived from siplizumab cultures.

Assays captured 95,000 to 100,000 TCR templates per sample. Generated by immunoSEQ multiplex PCR, the TCRdb table keeps only in-frame clones and is missing some. This sample yields nearly 85,000 clones, of which about nine tenths are seen a single time; 1.5% to 1.7% belongs to the top ten. Concerning this clone itself: Antigen unknown.

V is TRBV18 and J is TRBJ1-2; TRBD1 aligns across 9 bases. This receptor was taken from a human donor in good health. Specimen: Tregs sorted from blood. CDR3 sequence reads: CASSPGQGNYGYTF. The CDR3, as DNA: TGTGCCAGCTCACCGGGACAGGGAAACTATGGCTACACCTTC.